The rows below give T cell receptor beta chains drawn from one sample of a study of blood T cell repertoires in COVID-19. Method: immunoSEQ multiplex PCR; TCRdb's copy keeps in-frame clones and lacks some. The repertoire holds 410,000 or so clones, with approximately 90% as singletons. What was sequenced was peripheral blood. The source of these receptors is a woman between 35 and 50 years old with COVID-19, enrolled during active disease. Both conserved end residues are trimmed from each CDR3.

TRBJ1-5 | TRBV30 | AWAHRGSSNQPQH
TRBJ2-6 | TRBV5-6 | ASSPTYGGYSGANVLT
TRBJ2-5 | TRBV11-3 | ASSLVEETQY
TRBJ2-7 | TRBV29-1 | SVVITWAGGPYEQY
TRBJ2-1 | TRBV18 | ASSLQVSSYNEQF
TRBJ1-6 | TRBV9 | ASNPRGGSPLH
TRBJ2-2 | TRBV19 | ASSIGQGLIGELF
TRBJ2-3 | TRBV28 | ASRDDRGRADTQY
TRBJ2-5 | TRBV11-2 | ASSPGQGKETQY
TRBJ2-7 | TRBV11-2 | ASMVAGGYEQY
TRBJ2-5 | TRBV30 | AWSALDGETQY
TRBJ1-6 | TRBV7-2 | ASSLGRTGNSPLH
TRBJ1-1 | TRBV6-5 | ASSNTGAEAF
TRBJ2-1 | TRBV10-3 | AISVVSDRGYNEQF
TRBJ1-1 | TRBV11-2 | ASSLNTSPYTEAF
TRBJ1-6 | TRBV9 | ASSVEGRVNSPLH
TRBJ2-1 | TRBV12-3/TRBV12-4 | ASSLKTNNEQF
TRBJ2-6 | TRBV7-6 | ASTESGFSGANVLT
TRBJ2-7 | TRBV27 | ASSLIRGVGPPYEQY
TRBJ1-6 | TRBV6-2/TRBV6-3 | ASSYYRVRSPLH
TRBJ2-2 | TRBV7-8 | ASRLYSGLGVGTGELF
TRBJ1-4 | TRBV30 | AWSVGRGYEKLF
TRBJ2-3 | TRBV28 | ASSFGLPQY
TRBJ1-5 | TRBV28 | ASSLSGARAAQH
TRBJ1-1 | TRBV14 | ASRSRGGPEAF
TRBJ1-6 | TRBV28 | ASTYAGTGGNSPLH
TRBJ2-2 | TRBV5-1 | ASSLFSSGTGELF
TRBJ1-2 | TRBV27 | ASSPGQGRRLYGYT
TRBJ2-7 | TRBV5-6 | ASSFGTSGRLEQY
TRBJ1-1 | TRBV6-5 | ASRLTGDLTEAF
TRBJ1-2 | TRBV4-3 | ASSQVGQEGYT
TRBJ2-5 | TRBV5-1 | ASSLGASGGFQETQY
TRBJ2-1 | TRBV6-6 | ASSRAGDRNEQF
TRBJ1-2 | TRBV4-2 | ASSQDHNSNYGYT
TRBJ2-1 | TRBV18 | ASSHLKGGVYNEQF
TRBJ2-2 | TRBV9 | ASSVGPGELF
TRBJ1-2 | TRBV19 | ASSIGTGIGYGYT
TRBJ1-3 | TRBV4-1 | ASSQDPGEGNTIY
TRBJ1-6 | TRBV12-5 | ASGSWDRGSSPLH
TRBJ1-1 | TRBV28 | ASSSPPGGQNTEAF
TRBJ2-3 | TRBV5-1 | ASSFRRILAGGDTQY
TRBJ1-4 | TRBV5-1 | ASSLAGTAPGINEKLF
TRBJ1-6 | TRBV27 | ASSFHREGGSPLH
TRBJ2-2 | TRBV7-9 | ASSPPLLAGQTGELF
TRBJ1-3 | TRBV19 | ASTLAGRSSGNTIY
TRBJ2-3 | TRBV2 | ASSEEGAEAAQY
TRBJ1-6 | TRBV28 | ASSYGQRRSTLH
TRBJ1-6 | TRBV19 | ASSIRTGGLALH
TRBJ2-4 | TRBV2 | ASSEEGAKNIQY
TRBJ1-2 | TRBV29-1 | SVIGQGNYGYT
TRBJ2-7 | TRBV19 | ASRTAGAGYEQY
TRBJ2-5 | TRBV27 | ASSLGPGALLETQY
TRBJ1-1 | TRBV6-5 | ASSLRTGAGNTEAF
TRBJ2-5 | TRBV19 | ASRPPGIETQY
TRBJ2-5 | TRBV5-6 | ASSLAGDRDFETQY
TRBJ1-5 | TRBV18 | ASSIDLNQPQH
TRBJ1-5 | TRBV7-8 | ASSLGPQQAQH
TRBJ2-2 | TRBV9 | ASTRAGTGTGELF
TRBJ2-3 | TRBV4-2 | ASSQDAGAVDTQY